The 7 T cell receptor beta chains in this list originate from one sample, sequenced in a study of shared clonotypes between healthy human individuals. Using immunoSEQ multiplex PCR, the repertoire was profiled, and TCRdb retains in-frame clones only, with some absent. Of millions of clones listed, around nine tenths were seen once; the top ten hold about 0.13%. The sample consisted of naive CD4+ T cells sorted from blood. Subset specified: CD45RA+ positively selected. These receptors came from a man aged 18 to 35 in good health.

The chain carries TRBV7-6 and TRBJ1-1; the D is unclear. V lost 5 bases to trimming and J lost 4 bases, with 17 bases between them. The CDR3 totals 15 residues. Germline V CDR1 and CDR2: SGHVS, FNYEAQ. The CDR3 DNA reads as TGTGCCAGCAGCCAGAACGGGGTTCCGAGCACTGAAGCTTTCTTT. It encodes CASSQNGVPSTEAFF.

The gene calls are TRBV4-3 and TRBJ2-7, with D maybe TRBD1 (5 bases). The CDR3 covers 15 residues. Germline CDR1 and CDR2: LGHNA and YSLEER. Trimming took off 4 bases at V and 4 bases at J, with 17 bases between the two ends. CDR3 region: CASSRVADSMYEQYF. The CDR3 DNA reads TGCGCCAGCAGCCGAGTCGCCGACAGCATGTACGAGCAGTACTTC.

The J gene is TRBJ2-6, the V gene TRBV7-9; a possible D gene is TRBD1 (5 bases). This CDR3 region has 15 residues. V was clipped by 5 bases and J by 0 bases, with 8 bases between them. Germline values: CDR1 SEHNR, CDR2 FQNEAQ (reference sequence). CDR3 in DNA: TGTGCCAGCAGCCACGACAGCTCTGGGGCCAACGTCCTGACTTTC. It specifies CASSHDSSGANVLTF. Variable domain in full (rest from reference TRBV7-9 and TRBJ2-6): DTGVSQNPRHKITKRGQNVTFRCDPISEHNRLYWYRQTLGQGPEFLTYFQNEAQLEKSRLLSDRFSAERPKGSFSTLEIQRTEQGDSAMYLCASSHDSSGANVLTFGAGSRLTVL.

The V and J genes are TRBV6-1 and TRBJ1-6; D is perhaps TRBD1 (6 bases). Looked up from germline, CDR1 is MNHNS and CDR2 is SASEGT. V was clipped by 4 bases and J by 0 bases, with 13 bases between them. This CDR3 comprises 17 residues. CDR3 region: CASSAPTGSSYNSPLHF. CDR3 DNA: TGTGCCAGCAGTGCTCCTACAGGGAGCTCCTATAATTCACCCCTCCACTTT.

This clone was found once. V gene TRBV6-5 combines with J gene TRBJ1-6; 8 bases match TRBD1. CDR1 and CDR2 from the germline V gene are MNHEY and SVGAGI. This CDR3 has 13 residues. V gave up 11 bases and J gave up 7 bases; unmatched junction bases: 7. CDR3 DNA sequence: TGTGCCGCCAGACAGGGGAGGAATTCACCCCTCCACTTT. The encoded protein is CAARQGRNSPLHF.

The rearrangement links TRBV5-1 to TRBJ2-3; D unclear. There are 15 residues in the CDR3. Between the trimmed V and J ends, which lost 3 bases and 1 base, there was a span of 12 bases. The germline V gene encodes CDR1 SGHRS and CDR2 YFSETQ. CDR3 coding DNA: TGCGCCAGCAGCTCGGATGGTGTTGGCACAGATACGCAGTATTTT. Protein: CASSSDGVGTDTQYF.

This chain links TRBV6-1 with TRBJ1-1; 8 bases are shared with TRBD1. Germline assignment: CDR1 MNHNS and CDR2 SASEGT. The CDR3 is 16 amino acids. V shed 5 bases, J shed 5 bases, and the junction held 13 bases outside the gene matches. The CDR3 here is CASSKVGQGLRTEAFF. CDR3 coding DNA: TGTGCCAGCAGTAAAGTAGGACAGGGACTTAGGACTGAAGCTTTCTTT.